This record covers a single T cell receptor (beta chain). This specimen comes from a study of shared clonotypes between healthy human individuals. The data were produced by immunoSEQ multiplex PCR, yet TCRdb's version contains in-frame clones alone and is incomplete. The sample holds hundreds of thousands of clones, 95% seen once. In the naive CD8 group, cells lacked CD45RO and were positively selected for CCR7, so terminally differentiated effector memory CD45RA+ cells were left out. The V and J ends lost 8 bases and 8 bases respectively, with 15 bases between them. The CDR3 sequence is 12 residues long. Germline V gene lookup returns CDR1 GTSNPN and CDR2 SVGIG (reference sequence).

The specimen was naive CD8+ T cells sorted from blood. The gene calls are TRBV30 and TRBJ1-4; D is uncertain. The sequence derives from a woman aged 25 to 39 in good health. The DNA of the CDR3 is TGTGCCCTCGGGGATACTAGAGAAAAACTGTTTTTT. Translated, it gives CALGDTREKLFF. Based on the CDR3 plus reference TRBV30 and TRBJ1-4, the full variable domain is SQTIHQWPATLVQPVGSPLSLECTVEGTSNPNLYWYRQAAGRGLQLLFYSVGIGQISSEVPQNLSASRPQDRQFILSSKKLLLSDSGFYLCALGDTREKLFFGSGTQLSVL.